The 2 T cell receptor beta chains presented below share a single source sample, sequenced in a study of Ad26.COV2.S vaccination and SARS-CoV-2 variants. Sequencing was performed with immunoSEQ multiplex PCR; in TCRdb, only in-frame clones are kept and a portion is missing. Here the sample spans hundreds of thousands of clones, roughly 90% being singletons. The treatment denotes: roughly 19 received Ad26.COV2.S at low or high dose, single or two shots; about five received placebo; per-sample allocation not given. After the first vaccine or placebo injection, samples were drawn on day 63. Sequencing used peripheral blood, obtained in a trial of Ad26.COV2.S vaccine versus placebo. These receptors were taken from a person aged 18-60 years who received the Ad26.COV2.S COVID-19 vaccine or a placebo.

The chain recombines TRBV4-3 with TRBJ2-1; D could derive from TRBD1 or TRBD2 (6 bases each). This CDR3 region has 19 residues. Germline values: CDR1 LGHNA, CDR2 YSLEER. Deletions cut 0 bases from V and 0 bases from J, with 18 bases between. The DNA for the CDR3 is TGCGCCAGCAGCCAAGAAGTCAAGACGGGGGCTAGCTCCTACAATGAGCAGTTCTTC. Translation gives CASSQEVKTGASSYNEQFF.

The chain recombines TRBV7-8 with TRBJ2-2, with 7 bases that match TRBD2. With 2 bases clipped from V and 0 bases from J, the junction kept 3 bases outside the gene matches. The CDR3 consists of 16 residues. Looked up from germline, CDR1 is SGHVS and CDR2 is FQNEAQ. The CDR3 nucleotides read TGTGCCAGCAGCTTAATCGGGAGGCCGAACACCGGGGAGCTGTTTTTT. Translating it yields CASSLIGRPNTGELFF.